The present entry profiles one T cell receptor beta chain with its context. Its antigen remains unknown. Libraries were prepared by immunoSEQ multiplex PCR; TCRdb keeps only in-frame clonotypes and omits some of them. The table records approximately 77,000 clones, about 82% of them present only once. This specimen belongs to a study of OX40 agonist ivuxolimab in advanced cancers. CDR1 is SGHAT and CDR2 is FQNNGV in the germline V gene. The CDR3 is 16 residues long. Losses at the gene ends were 1 base for V and 2 bases for J; bases not matched to a gene: 8. Whole-study findings and limits: Dosing at 0.1 to 3.0 mg/kg was accompanied by clonal expansion of CD4+ and CD8+ blood T cells by week 6.

The sequencing here drew on CD4+ or CD8+ T cells sorted from blood, taken in a trial of the OX40 agonist ivuxolimab. This sequence joins TRBV11-2 and TRBJ2-7, with 7 bases identical to TRBD1. This TCR was sampled from an adult with an advanced solid tumor such as melanoma, head and neck, liver or kidney cancer. Here the CDR3 DNA reads TGTGCCAGCAGCTTAGGGGCAGGAACAGGGGCCTACGAGCAGTACTTC. Amino acid sequence: CASSLGAGTGAYEQYF.